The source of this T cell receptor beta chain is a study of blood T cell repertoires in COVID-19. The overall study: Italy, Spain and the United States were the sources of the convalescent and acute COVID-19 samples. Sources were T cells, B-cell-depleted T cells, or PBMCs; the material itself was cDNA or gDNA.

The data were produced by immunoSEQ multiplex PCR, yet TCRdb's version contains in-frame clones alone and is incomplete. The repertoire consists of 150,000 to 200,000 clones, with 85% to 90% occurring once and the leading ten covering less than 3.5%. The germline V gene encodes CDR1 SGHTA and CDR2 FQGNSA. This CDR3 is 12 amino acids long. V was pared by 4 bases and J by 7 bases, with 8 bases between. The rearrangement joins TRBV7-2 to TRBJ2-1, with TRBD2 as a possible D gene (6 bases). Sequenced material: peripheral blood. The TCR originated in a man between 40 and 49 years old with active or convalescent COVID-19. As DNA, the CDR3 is TGTGCCAGCAGCTGGAGGGGTAATGAGCAGTTCTTC. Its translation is CASSWRGNEQFF. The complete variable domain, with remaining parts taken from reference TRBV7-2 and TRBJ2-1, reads GAGVSQSPSNKVTEKGKDVELRCDPISGHTALYWYRQSLGQGLEFLIYFQGNSAPDKSGLPSDRFSAERTGGSVSTLTIQRTQQEDSAVYLCASSWRGNEQFFGPGTRLTVL.